The clone carrying this TCR beta chain occurred once. These data belong to a study of identical twins. TCRdb processed the 5' RACE reads anew with MiXCR; each CDR3 protein has one entry. This sample yields 450,000 or so distinct CDR3 sequences, of which 14% are seen a single time; more than 0.5% belongs to the top ten. The CDR3 extends over 17 amino acids. Germline CDR1 MNHEY, CDR2 SVGEGT. V gave up 4 bases and J gave up 3 bases; unmatched junction bases: 11. The same specimen was also included in a second study, on yellow fever vaccine responses in identical twins.

The V call is TRBV6-2 or TRBV6-3, the J call TRBJ2-1, with 8 bases that match TRBD2. Specimen: CD4+ T cells sorted from blood. The receptor was isolated from a woman between 18 and 29 years old in good health. CDR3 DNA: TGTGCCAGCAGTTCCGAAACTAGCGGCATTTACTACAATGAGCAGTTCTTC. Its translation is CASSSETSGIYYNEQFF.